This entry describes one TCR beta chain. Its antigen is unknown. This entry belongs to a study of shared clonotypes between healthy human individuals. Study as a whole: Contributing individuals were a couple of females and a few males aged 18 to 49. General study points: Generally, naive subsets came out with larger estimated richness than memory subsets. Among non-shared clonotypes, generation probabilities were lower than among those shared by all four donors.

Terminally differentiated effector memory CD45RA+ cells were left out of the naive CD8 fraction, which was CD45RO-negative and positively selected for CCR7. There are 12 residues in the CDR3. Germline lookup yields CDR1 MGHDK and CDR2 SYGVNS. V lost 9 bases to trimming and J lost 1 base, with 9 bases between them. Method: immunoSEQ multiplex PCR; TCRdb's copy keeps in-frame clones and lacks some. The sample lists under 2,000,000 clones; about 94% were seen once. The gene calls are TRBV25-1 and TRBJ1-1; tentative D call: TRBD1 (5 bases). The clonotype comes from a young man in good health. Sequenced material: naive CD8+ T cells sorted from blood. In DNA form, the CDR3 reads TGTGCCAGTAGGGACGGGAACACTGAAGCTTTCTTT. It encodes CASRDGNTEAFF.